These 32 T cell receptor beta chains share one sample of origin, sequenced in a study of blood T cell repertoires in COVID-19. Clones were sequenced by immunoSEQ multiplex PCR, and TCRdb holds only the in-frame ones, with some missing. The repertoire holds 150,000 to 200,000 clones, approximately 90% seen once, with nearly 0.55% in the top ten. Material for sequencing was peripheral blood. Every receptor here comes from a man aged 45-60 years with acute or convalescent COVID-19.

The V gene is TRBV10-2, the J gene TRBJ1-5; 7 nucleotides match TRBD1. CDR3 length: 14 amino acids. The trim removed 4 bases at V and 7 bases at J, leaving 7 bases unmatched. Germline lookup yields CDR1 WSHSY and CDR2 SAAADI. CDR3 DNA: TGCGCCAGCAGTGGGGACAGCCTGAAACAGCCCCAGCATTTT. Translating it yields CASSGDSLKQPQHF.

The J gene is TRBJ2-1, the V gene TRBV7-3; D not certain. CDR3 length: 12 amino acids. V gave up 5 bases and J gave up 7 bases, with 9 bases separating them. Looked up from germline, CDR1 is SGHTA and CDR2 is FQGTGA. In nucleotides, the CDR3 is TGTGCCAGCAGCAACGGGTGGAATGAGCAGTTCTTC. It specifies CASSNGWNEQFF.

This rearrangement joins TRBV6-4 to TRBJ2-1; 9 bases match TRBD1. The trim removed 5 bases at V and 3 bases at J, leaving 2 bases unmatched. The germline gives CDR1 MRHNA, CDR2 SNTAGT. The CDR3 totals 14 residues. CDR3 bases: TGTGCCAGCAGTCGGGACAGGGACTACAATGAGCAGTTCTTC. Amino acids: CASSRDRDYNEQFF.

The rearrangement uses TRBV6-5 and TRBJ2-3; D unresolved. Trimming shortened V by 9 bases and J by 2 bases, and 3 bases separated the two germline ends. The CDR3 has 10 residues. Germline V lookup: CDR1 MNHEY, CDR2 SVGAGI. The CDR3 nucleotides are TGTGCCAGTTACACAGATACGCAGTATTTT. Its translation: CASYTDTQYF.

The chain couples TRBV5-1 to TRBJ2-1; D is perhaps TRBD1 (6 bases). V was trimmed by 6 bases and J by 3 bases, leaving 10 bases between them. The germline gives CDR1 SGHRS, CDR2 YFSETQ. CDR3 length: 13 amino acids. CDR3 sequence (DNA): TGCGCCAGCAACACGGACAGCTACAATGAGCAGTTCTTC. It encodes CASNTDSYNEQFF.

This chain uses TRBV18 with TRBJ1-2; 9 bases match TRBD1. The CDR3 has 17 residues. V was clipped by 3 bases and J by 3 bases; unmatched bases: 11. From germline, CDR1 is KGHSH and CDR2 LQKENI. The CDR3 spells CASSPQGPGQGHYGYTF. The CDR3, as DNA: TGTGCCAGCTCACCTCAAGGACCGGGACAGGGTCACTATGGCTACACCTTC.

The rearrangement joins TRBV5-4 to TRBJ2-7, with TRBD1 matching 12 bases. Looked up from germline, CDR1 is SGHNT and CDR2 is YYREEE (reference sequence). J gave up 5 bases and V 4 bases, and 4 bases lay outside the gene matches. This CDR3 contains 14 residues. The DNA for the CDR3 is TGTGCCAGCAGCAGAGGGACAGGGGGCGACGAGCAGTACGTC. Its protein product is CASSRGTGGDEQYV.

CDR3 DNA: TGTGCCAGCAGAAAAGCGGGAGTGGCAAATGAGCAGTTCTTC. Its translation is CASRKAGVANEQFF. The genes are TRBV6-5 and TRBJ2-1; the match to TRBD2 covers 8 bases. Germline trimming cut 6 bases from V and 7 bases from J; bases unmatched to any gene: 8. The V gene's germline CDR1 is MNHEY and CDR2 SVGAGI. CDR3 length equals 14 residues.

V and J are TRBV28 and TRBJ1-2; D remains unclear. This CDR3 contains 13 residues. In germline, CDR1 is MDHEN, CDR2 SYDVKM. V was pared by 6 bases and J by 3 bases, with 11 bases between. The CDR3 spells CASSLREDYGYTF. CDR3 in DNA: TGTGCCAGCAGCTTAAGGGAGGACTATGGCTACACCTTC.

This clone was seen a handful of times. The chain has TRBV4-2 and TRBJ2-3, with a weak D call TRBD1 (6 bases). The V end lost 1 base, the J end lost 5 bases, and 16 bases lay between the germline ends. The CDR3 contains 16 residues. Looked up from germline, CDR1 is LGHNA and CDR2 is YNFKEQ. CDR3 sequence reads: CASSQGGSLQGDTQYF. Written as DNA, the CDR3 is TGTGCCAGCAGCCAAGGGGGCAGTCTACAGGGAGATACGCAGTATTTT.

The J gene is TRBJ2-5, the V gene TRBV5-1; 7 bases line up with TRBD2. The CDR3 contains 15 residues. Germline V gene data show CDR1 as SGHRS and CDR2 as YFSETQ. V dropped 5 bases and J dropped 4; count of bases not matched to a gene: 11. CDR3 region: CASRSGGGWGETQYF. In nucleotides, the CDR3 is TGCGCCAGCAGATCGGGAGGAGGCTGGGGAGAGACCCAGTACTTC.

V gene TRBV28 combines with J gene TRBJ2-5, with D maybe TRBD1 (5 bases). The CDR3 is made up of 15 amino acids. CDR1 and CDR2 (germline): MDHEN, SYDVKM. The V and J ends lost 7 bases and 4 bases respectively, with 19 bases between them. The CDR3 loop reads CASTAGQVGGETQYF. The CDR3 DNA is TGTGCCAGCACGGCAGGGCAGGTGGGCGGAGAGACCCAGTACTTC.

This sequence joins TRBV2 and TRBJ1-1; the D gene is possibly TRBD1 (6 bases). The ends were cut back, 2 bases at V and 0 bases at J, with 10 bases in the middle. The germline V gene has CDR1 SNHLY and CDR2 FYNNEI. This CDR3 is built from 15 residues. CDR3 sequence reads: CASSEQTGLNTEAFF. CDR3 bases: TGTGCCAGCAGTGAACAGACAGGCTTGAACACTGAAGCTTTCTTT. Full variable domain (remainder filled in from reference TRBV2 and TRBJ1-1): EPEVTQTPSHQVTQMGQEVILRCVPISNHLYFYWYRQILGQKVEFLVSFYNNEISEKSEIFDDQFSVERPDGSNFTLKIRSTKLEDSAMYFCASSEQTGLNTEAFFGQGTRLTVV.

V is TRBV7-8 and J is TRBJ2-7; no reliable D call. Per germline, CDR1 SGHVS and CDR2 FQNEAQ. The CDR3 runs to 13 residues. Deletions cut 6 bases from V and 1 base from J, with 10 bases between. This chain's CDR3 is CASRPSTSYEQYV. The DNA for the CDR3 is TGTGCCAGCAGACCTTCTACTTCCTACGAGCAGTACGTC.

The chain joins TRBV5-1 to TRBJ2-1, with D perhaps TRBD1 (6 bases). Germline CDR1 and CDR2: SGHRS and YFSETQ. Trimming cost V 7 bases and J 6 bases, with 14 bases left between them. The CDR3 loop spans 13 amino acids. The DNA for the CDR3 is TGCGCCAGCTGTACAGGGTTTAGCAATGAGCAGTTCTTC. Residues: CASCTGFSNEQFF.

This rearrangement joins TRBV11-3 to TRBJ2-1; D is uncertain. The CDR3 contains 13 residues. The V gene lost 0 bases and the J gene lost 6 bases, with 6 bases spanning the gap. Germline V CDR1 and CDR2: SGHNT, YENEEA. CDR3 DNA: TGTGCCAGCAGCTTAGAATCCATCAATGAGCAGTTCTTC. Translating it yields CASSLESINEQFF.

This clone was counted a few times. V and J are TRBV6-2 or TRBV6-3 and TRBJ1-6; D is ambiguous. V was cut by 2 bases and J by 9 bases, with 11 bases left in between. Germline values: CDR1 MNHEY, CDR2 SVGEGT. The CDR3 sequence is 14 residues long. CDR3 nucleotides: TGTGCCAGCAGTTACACGAGGGTGATTTCACCCCTCCACTTT. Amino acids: CASSYTRVISPLHF.

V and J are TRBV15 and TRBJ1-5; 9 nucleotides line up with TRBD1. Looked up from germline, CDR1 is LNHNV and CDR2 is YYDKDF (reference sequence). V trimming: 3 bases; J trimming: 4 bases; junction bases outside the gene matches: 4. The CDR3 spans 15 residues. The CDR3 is CATSRGQGLNQPQHF. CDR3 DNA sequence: TGTGCCACCAGCAGGGGACAGGGATTAAATCAGCCCCAGCATTTT.

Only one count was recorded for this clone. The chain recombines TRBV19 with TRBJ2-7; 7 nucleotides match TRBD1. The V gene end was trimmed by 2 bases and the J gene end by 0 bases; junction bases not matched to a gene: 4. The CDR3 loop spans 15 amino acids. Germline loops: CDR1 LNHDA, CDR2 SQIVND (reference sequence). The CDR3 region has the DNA TGTGCCAGTAGTATATCGGCAGGGGGCTCCTACGAGCAGTACTTC. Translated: CASSISAGGSYEQYF.

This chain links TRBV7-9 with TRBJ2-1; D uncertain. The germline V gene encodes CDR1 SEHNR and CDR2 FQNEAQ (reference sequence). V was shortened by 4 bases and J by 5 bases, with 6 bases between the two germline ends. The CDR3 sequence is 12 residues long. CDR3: CASSSINNEQFF. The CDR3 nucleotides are TGTGCCAGCAGCTCTATAAACAATGAGCAGTTCTTC.

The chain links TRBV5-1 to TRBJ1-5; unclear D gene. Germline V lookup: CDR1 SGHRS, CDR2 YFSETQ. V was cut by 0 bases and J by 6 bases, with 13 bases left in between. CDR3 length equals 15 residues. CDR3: CASSLAGRVGQPQHF. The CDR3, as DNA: TGCGCCAGCAGCTTGGCCGGGAGGGTGGGTCAGCCCCAGCATTTT. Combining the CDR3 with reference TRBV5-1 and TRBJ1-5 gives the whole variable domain KAGVTQTPRYLIKTRGQQVTLSCSPISGHRSVSWYQQTPGQGLQFLFEYFSETQRNKGNFPGRFSGRQFSNSRSEMNVSTLELGDSALYLCASSLAGRVGQPQHFGDGTRLSIL.

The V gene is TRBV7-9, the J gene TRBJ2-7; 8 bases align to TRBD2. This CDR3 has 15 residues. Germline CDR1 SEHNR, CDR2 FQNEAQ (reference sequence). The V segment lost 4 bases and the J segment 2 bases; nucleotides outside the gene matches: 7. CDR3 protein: CASSSGGQSPYEQYF. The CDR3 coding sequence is TGTGCCAGCAGCTCGGGGGGGCAGTCCCCCTACGAGCAGTACTTC.

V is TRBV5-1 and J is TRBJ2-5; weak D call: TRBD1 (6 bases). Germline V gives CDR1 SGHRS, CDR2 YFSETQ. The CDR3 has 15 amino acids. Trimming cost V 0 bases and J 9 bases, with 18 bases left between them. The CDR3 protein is CASSLEVGRGWPQYF. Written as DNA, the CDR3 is TGCGCCAGCAGCTTGGAGGTGGGCAGGGGTTGGCCCCAGTACTTC.

CDR3 sequence reads: CASVKSRGTGELFF. CDR3 nucleotide sequence: TGTGCCAGCGTTAAATCTCGGGGCACCGGGGAGCTGTTTTTT. This chain uses TRBV3-1 (or the pseudogene TRBV3-2) with TRBJ2-2, with D tentatively TRBD2 (5 bases). V was pared by 8 bases and J by 4 bases, with 14 bases between. The germline V gene encodes CDR1 LGHDT and CDR2 YNNKEL (reference sequence). The CDR3 spans 14 residues.

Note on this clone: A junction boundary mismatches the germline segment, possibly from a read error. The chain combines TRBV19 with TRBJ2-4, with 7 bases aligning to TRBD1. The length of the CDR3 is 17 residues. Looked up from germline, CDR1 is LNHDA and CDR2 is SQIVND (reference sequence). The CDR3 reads CASSIGQGVQAKNIQYF. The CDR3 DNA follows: TGTGCCAGTAGCATAGGGCAGGGGGTGCAAGCCAAAAACATTCAGTACTTC. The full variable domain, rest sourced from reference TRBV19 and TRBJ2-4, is DGGITQSPKYLFRKEGQNVTLSCEQNLNHDAMYWYRQDPGQGLRLIYYSQIVNDFQKGDIAEGYSVSREKKESFPLTVTSAQKNPTAFYLCASSIGQGVQAKNIQYFGAGTRLSVL.

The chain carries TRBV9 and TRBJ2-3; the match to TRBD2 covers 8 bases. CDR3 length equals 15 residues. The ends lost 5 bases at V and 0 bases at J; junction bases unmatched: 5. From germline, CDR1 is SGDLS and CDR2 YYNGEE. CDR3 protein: CASSYLAGSTDTQYF. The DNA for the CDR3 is TGTGCCAGCAGTTACTTAGCGGGGAGCACAGATACGCAGTATTTT.

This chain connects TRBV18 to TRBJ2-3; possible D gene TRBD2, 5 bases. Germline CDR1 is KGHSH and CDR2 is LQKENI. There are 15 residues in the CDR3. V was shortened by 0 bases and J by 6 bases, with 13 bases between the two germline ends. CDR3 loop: CASSPPLRGLDTQYF. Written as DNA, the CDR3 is TGTGCCAGCTCACCACCACTGAGAGGACTGGATACGCAGTATTTT.

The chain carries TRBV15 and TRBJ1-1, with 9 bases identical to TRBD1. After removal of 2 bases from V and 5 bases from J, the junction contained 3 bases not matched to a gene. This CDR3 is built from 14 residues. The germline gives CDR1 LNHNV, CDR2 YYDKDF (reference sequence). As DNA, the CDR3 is TGTGCCACCAGCAGATACAGGGGGCGGACTGAAGCTTTCTTT. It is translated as CATSRYRGRTEAFF.

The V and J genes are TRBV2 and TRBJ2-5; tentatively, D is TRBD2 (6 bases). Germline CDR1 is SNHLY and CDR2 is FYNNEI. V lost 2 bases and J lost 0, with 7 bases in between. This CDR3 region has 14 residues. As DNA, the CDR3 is TGTGCCAGCAGTGAAAGGACTAACCAAGAGACCCAGTACTTC. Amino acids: CASSERTNQETQYF.

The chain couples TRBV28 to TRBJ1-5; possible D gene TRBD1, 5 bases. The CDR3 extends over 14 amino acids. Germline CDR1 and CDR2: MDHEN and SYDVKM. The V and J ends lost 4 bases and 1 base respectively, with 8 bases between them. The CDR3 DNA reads TGTGCCAGCAGTTACAGGAGAAGCAATCAGCCCCAGCATTTT. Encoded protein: CASSYRRSNQPQHF.

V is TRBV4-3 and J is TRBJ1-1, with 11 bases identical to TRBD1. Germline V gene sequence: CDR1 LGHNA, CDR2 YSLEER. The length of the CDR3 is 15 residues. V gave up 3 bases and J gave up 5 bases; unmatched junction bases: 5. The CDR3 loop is CASSQPGTGGTEAFF. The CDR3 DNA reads TGCGCCAGCAGCCAGCCCGGGACAGGGGGAACTGAAGCTTTCTTT.

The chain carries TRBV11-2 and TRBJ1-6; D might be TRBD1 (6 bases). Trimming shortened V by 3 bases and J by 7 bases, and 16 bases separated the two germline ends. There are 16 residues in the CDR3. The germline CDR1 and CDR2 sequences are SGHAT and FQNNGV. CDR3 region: CASSLGAGVGNSPLHF. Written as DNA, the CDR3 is TGTGCCAGCAGCTTGGGTGCAGGGGTTGGGAATTCACCCCTCCACTTT.